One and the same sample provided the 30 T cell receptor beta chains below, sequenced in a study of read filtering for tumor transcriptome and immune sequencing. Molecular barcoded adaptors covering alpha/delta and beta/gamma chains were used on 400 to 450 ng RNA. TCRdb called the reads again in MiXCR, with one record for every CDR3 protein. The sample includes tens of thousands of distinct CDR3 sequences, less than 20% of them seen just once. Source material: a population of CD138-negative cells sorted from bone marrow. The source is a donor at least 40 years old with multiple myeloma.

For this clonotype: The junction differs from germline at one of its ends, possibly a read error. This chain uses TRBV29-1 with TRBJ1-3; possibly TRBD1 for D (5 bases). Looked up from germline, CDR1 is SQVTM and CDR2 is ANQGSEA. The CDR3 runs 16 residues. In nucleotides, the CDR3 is TGCAACGTTGCTGGACGGAAGGGGAGCTCTGGAAACACCATATATTTT. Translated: CNVAGRKGSSGNTIYF.

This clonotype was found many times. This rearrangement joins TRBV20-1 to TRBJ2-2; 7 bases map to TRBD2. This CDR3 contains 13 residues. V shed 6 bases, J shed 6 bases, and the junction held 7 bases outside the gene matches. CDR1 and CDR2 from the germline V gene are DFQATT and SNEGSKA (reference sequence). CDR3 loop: CSAREGISGELFF. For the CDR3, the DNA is TGCAGTGCGAGGGAGGGGATTTCCGGGGAGCTGTTTTTT.

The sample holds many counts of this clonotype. Here the CDR3 reads CASSPPGTSGLSSYNEQFF. The CDR3 DNA is TGTGCCAGCAGCCCACCCGGGACTAGCGGGCTCAGCTCCTACAATGAGCAGTTCTTC. This chain links TRBV7-2 with TRBJ2-1; the match to TRBD2 covers 12 bases. The CDR3 consists of 19 residues. CDR1 is SGHTA and CDR2 is FQGNSA in the germline V gene. V dropped 5 bases and J dropped 0; count of bases not matched to a gene: 11.

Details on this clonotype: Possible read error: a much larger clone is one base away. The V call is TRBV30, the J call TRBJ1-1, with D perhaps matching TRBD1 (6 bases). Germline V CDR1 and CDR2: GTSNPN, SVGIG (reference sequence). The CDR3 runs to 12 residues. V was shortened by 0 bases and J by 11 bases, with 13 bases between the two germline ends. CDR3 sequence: CAWSVRGAWAFF. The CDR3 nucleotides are TGTGCCTGGAGTGTACGGGGGGCTTGGGCTTTCTTT.

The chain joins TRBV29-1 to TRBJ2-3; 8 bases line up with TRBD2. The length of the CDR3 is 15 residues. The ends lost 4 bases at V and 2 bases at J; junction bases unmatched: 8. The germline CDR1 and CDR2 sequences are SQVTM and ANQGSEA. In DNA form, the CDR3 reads TGCAGCGTTGCGAAGGGTAGCGGGGCCACAGATACGCAGTATTTT. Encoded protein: CSVAKGSGATDTQYF.

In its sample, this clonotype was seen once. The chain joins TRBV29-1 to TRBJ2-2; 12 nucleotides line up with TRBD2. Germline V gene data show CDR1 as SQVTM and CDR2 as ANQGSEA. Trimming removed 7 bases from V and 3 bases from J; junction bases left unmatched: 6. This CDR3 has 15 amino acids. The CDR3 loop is CSARLAGAHTGELFF. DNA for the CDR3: TGCAGCGCCCGACTAGCGGGAGCCCACACCGGGGAGCTGTTTTTT.

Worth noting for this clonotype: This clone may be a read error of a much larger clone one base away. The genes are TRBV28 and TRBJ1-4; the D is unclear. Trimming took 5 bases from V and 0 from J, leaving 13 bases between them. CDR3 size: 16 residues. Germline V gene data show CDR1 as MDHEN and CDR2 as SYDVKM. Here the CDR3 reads CASSLGESATNEKLFF. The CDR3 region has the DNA TGTGCCAGCAGTCTCGGGGAGTCCGCAACTAATGAAAAACTGTTTTTT.

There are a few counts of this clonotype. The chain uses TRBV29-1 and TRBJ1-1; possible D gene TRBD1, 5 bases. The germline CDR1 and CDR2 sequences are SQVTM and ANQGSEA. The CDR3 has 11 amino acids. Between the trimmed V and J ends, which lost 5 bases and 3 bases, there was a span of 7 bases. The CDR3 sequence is CSVRGDTEAFF. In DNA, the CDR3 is TGCAGCGTTAGGGGTGACACTGAAGCTTTCTTT.

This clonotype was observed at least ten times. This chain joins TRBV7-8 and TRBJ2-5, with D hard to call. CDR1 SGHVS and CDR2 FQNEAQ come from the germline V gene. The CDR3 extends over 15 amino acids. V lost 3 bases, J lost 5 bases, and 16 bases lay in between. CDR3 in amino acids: CASSLARGVGETQYF. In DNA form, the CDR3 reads TGTGCCAGCAGCTTGGCTAGAGGTGTTGGGGAGACCCAGTACTTC.

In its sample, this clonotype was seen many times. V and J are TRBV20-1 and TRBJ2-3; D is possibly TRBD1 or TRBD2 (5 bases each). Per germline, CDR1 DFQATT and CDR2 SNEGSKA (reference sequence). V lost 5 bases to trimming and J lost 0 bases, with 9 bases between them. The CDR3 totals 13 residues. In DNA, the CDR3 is TGCAGTGCTGCCGGGACCAGCACAGATACGCAGTATTTT. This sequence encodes CSAAGTSTDTQYF.

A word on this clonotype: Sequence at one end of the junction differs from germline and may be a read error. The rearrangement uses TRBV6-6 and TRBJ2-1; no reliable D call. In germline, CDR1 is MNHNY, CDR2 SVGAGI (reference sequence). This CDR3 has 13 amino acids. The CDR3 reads CAGSYLAGNERFF. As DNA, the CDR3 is TGTGCCGGCAGTTACTTAGCCGGCAATGAGCGGTTCTTC.

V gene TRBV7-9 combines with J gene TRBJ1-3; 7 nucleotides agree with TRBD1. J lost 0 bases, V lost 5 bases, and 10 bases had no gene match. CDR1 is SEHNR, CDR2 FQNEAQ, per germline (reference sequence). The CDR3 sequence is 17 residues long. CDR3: CASSKRDRDYSGNTIYF. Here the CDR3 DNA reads TGTGCCAGCAGCAAACGTGACAGGGATTACTCTGGAAACACCATATATTTT.

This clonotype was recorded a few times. For the CDR3, the DNA is TGTGCCAGCAGACACGACAGGGGTCAGCCCCAGCATTTT. Encoded protein: CASRHDRGQPQHF. The chain carries TRBV6-6 and TRBJ1-5, with TRBD1 matching 8 bases. The CDR3 consists of 13 residues. Trimming at V came to 6 bases and at J to 6 bases, leaving 4 bases not matched to a gene. Germline loops: CDR1 MNHNY, CDR2 SVGAGI (reference sequence).

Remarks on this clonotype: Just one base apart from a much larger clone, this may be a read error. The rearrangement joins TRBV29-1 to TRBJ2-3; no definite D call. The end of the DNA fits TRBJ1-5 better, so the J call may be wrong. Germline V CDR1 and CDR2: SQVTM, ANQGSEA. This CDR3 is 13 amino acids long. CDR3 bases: TGCAGCGTTGAAGATCGTTCCGGTAATACGCAGCATTTT. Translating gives CSVEDRSGNTQHF.

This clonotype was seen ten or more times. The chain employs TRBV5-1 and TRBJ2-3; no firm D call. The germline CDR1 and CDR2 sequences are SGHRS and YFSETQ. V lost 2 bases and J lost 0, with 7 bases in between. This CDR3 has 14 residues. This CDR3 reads CASSFGQSTDTQYF. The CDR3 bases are TGCGCCAGCAGCTTTGGGCAGAGCACAGATACGCAGTATTTT.

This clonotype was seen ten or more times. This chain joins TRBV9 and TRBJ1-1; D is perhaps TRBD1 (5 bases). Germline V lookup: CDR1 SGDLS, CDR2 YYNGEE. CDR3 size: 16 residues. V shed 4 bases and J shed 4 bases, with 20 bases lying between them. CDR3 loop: CASSPTGRGGGTEAFF. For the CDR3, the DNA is TGTGCCAGCAGCCCGACGGGACGGGGTGGAGGCACTGAAGCTTTCTTT.

CDR3 in amino acids: CASSWPSGDNEQFF. The CDR3 DNA sequence: TGCGCCAGCAGCTGGCCTAGCGGCGACAATGAGCAGTTCTTC. This sequence joins TRBV5-1 and TRBJ2-1; 7 bases agree with TRBD2. This CDR3 has 14 residues. Germline V gene lookup returns CDR1 SGHRS and CDR2 YFSETQ. With 3 bases clipped from V and 5 bases from J, the junction kept 5 bases outside the gene matches. Variable domain in full (rest from reference TRBV5-1 and TRBJ2-1): KAGVTQTPRYLIKTRGQQVTLSCSPISGHRSVSWYQQTPGQGLQFLFEYFSETQRNKGNFPGRFSGRQFSNSRSEMNVSTLELGDSALYLCASSWPSGDNEQFFGPGTRLTVL.

CDR3 residues: CASSLRRTGNTGELFF. CDR3 nucleotides: TGCGCCAGCAGCTTGAGAAGGACAGGGAACACCGGGGAGCTGTTTTTT. The V and J genes are TRBV5-1 and TRBJ2-2; 7 bases are a match to TRBD1. The CDR3 spans 16 residues. Looked up from germline, CDR1 is SGHRS and CDR2 is YFSETQ. J was trimmed by 1 base and V by 1 base; bases with no gene match: 4.

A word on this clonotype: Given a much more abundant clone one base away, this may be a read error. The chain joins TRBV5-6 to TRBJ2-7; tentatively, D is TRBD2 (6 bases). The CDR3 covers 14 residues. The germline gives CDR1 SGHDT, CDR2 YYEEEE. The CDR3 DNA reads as TGTGCCACCAGCTTGGGTTTCGGGGGAAGGGAGCAGCACTTC. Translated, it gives CATSLGFGGREQHF.

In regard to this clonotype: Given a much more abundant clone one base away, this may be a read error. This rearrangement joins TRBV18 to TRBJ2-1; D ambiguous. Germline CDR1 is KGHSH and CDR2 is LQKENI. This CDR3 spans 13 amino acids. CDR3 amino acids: CAGSPQGSNEQFF. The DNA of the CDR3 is TGTGCCGGCTCACCGCAAGGTAGTAATGAGCAGTTCTTC.

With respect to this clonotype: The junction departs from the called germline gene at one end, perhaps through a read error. CDR3 sequence (DNA): TGTGCCAGCAGCCAATCAGGAGCGGGATTAACCGGGGAGCTGTCTTTC. Amino acids: CASSQSGAGLTGELSF. The chain employs TRBV7-3 and TRBJ2-2; 7 bases fit TRBD2. Germline V gene lookup returns CDR1 SGHTA and CDR2 FQGTGA. This CDR3 is built from 16 residues.

The CDR3 protein is CASSLGGQPQHF. In DNA form, the CDR3 reads TGTGCCAGCAGCTTAGGGGGTCAGCCCCAGCATTTT. The J gene is TRBJ1-5, the V gene TRBV7-9; D not certain. This CDR3 spans 12 amino acids. Trimming cost V 1 base and J 6 bases, with 4 bases left between them. The germline V gene encodes CDR1 SEHNR and CDR2 FQNEAQ (reference sequence). The full variable domain, with the rest looked up from reference TRBV7-9 and TRBJ1-5, is DTGVSQNPRHKITKRGQNVTFRCDPISEHNRLYWYRQTLGQGPEFLTYFQNEAQLEKSRLLSDRFSAERPKGSFSTLEIQRTEQGDSAMYLCASSLGGQPQHFGDGTRLSIL.

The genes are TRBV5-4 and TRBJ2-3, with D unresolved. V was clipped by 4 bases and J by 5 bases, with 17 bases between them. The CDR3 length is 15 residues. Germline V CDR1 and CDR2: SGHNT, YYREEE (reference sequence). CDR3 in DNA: TGTGCCAGCAGCCGTGCAGTGGGCAGAGAAGATACGCAGTATTTT. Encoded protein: CASSRAVGREDTQYF.

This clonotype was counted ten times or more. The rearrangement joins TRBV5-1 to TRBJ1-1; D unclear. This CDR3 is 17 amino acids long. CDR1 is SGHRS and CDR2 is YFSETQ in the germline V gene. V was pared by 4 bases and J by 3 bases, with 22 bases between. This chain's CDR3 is CASSPAGPLFGDTEAFF. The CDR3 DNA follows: TGCGCCAGCAGCCCAGCCGGGCCGTTGTTTGGGGACACTGAAGCTTTCTTT.

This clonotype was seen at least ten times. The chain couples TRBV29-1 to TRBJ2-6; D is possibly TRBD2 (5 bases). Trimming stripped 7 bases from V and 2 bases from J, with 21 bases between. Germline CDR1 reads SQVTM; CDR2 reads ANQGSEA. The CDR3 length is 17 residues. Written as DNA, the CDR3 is TGCAGCGCTACCACGTTCGGGGTACCTCCTGGGGCCAACGTCCTGACTTTC. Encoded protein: CSATTFGVPPGANVLTF.

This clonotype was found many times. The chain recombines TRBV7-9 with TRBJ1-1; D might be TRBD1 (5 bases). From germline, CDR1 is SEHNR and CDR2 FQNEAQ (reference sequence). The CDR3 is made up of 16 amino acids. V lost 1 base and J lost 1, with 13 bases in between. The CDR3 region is CASSLVGRSKNTEAFF. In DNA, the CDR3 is TGTGCCAGCAGCTTAGTGGGGCGGAGTAAGAACACTGAAGCTTTCTTT.

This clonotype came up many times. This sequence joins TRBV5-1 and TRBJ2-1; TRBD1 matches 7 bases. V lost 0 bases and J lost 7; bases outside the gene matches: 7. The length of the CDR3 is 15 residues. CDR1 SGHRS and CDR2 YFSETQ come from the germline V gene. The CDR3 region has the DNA TGCGCCAGCAGCTTGGCCGGGACAGCTTTTAATGAGCAGTTCTTC. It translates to CASSLAGTAFNEQFF.

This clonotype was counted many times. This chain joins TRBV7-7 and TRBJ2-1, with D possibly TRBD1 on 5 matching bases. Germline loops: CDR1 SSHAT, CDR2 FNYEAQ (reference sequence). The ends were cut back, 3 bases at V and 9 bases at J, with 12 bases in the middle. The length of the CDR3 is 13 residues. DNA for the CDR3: TGTGCCAGCAGCTTTCTCCAGGGCGGTGAGCAGTTCTTC. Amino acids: CASSFLQGGEQFF.

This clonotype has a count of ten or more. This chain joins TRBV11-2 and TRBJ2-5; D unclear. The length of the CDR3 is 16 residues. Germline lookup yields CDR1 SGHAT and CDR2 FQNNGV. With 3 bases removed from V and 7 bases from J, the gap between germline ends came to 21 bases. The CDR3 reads CASSFSRRRGGRTQYF. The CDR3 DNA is TGTGCCAGCAGCTTTTCTAGGCGGCGCGGTGGACGGACCCAGTACTTC. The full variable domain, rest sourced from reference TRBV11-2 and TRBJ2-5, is EAGVAQSPRYKIIEKRQSVAFWCNPISGHATLYWYQQILGQGPKLLIQFQNNGVVDDSQLPKDRFSAERLKGVDSTLKIQPAKLEDSAVYLCASSFSRRRGGRTQYFGPGTRLLVL.

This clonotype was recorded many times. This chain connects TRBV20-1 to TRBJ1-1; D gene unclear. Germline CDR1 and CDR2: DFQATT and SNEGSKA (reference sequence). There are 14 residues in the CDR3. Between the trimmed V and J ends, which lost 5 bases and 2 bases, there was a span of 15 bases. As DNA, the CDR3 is TGCAGTGCTTTTAATCCAGGAGGCAACACTGAAGCTTTCTTT. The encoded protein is CSAFNPGGNTEAFF.